Each of the 31 T cell receptor beta chains below was sequenced from the same sample in a study of glioma-infiltrating T cells. TCR alpha and beta CDR3 regions were amplified from RNA using iRepertoire nested multiplex PCR. TCRdb re-called the multiplex PCR reads through MiXCR, storing one row per CDR3 protein. The data hold about 380,000 distinct CDR3 sequences, with around 45% observed a single time. Sequenced: glioma tissue, nonneoplastic brain tissue, or PBMCs (not recorded which). The receptors were gathered from a human donor with low-grade glioma or glioblastoma, undergoing nonglioma brain surgery, or in good health (not recorded which).

This clonotype was found many times. This chain links TRBV28 with TRBJ2-1, with D perhaps being TRBD1 or TRBD2 (5 bases each). V was pared by 1 base and J by 2 bases, with 9 bases between. Germline CDR1 reads MDHEN; CDR2 reads SYDVKM. This CDR3 region has 15 residues. DNA for the CDR3: TGTGCCAGCAGTTTATCGGGACGGCCCTACAATGAGCAGTTCTTC. Its translation: CASSLSGRPYNEQFF.

The chain has TRBV28 and TRBJ2-2; 7 positions agree with TRBD1. Germline V gene data show CDR1 as MDHEN and CDR2 as SYDVKM. The ends lost 5 bases at V and 1 base at J; junction bases unmatched: 7. This CDR3 is 16 amino acids long. CDR3 sequence (DNA): TGTGCCAGCAGTGGTGCCGGGACAGAGAACACCGGGGAGCTGTTTTTT. Its translation: CASSGAGTENTGELFF.

In regard to this clonotype: A much bigger clone sits one base away, suggesting this may be a read error. This chain connects TRBV6-2 or TRBV6-3 to TRBJ2-1; 9 bases line up with TRBD2. With V trimmed by 7 bases and J by 10 bases, 14 bases remained unmatched. Germline loops: CDR1 MNHEY, CDR2 SVGEGT. CDR3 length: 15 amino acids. This chain's CDR3 is CASTIAGASSYEQFF. CDR3 in DNA: TGTGCCAGCACCATAGCGGGAGCCTCCTCCTACGAGCAGTTCTTC.

This clonotype was counted at least ten times. The chain carries TRBV12-3 or TRBV12-4 and TRBJ2-5; either TRBD1 or TRBD2 may supply D (5 bases each). Trimming took off 6 bases at V and 1 base at J, with 12 bases between the two ends. The CDR3 sequence is 14 residues long. The CDR3 sequence is CASSPSGTQETQYF. The CDR3 nucleotides read TGTGCCAGCAGCCCCTCGGGGACCCAAGAGACCCAGTACTTC.

Notes on this clonotype: It may be a read error: a sequence one base away is much more abundant. This chain joins TRBV27 and TRBJ2-1; 12 bases are shared with TRBD2. This CDR3 is built from 15 residues. The germline V gene has CDR1 MNHEY and CDR2 SMNVEV (reference sequence). V shed 7 bases and J 2 bases; nucleotides not matched to a gene: 3. CDR3: CASISSGRAYNEQFF. The CDR3 region has the DNA TGTGCCAGCATTTCTAGCGGGAGGGCCTACAATGAGCAGTTCTTC.

Notes on this clonotype: This may stem from a read error, because a much larger clone lies one nucleotide away. The genes are TRBV20-1 and TRBJ2-7; 11 bases agree with TRBD2. Trimming took 2 bases from V and 7 from J; bases not matched to a gene: 10. The CDR3 extends over 15 amino acids. Germline V lookup: CDR1 DFQATT, CDR2 SNEGSKA (reference sequence). The CDR3 is CSARLPGLAEEEQYF. CDR3 coding DNA: TGCAGTGCTAGATTACCGGGACTAGCGGAAGAAGAGCAGTACTTC.

Concerning this clonotype itself: The junction and the germline gene differ at one end; a read error may be behind it. V and J are TRBV27 and TRBJ2-2, with 9 positions matching TRBD2. The CDR3 is 16 amino acids. Germline CDR1 reads MNHEY; CDR2 reads SMNVEV (reference sequence). As DNA, the CDR3 is TGTGCCAGCAGTTTATTAGCGGGAGCGAAAACCGGGGAGCTGTTTTTT. It specifies CASSLLAGAKTGELFF.

This rearrangement joins TRBV9 to TRBJ2-7; D unresolved. With 3 bases removed from V and 1 base from J, the gap between germline ends came to 8 bases. The CDR3 is 13 residues long. Germline CDR1 is SGDLS and CDR2 is YYNGEE. Written as DNA, the CDR3 is TGTGCCAGCAGCGCAGGCCTATCCTACGAGCAGTACTTC. Protein sequence: CASSAGLSYEQYF.

About this clonotype: A single base separates this from a much larger clone, so it may be a read error. The chain couples TRBV27 to TRBJ1-5; 7 bases map to TRBD1. Germline CDR1 and CDR2: MNHEY and SMNVEV (reference sequence). The CDR3 loop spans 15 amino acids. The J segment lost 4 bases and the V segment lost 4 bases, leaving 7 bases of the junction unmatched. CDR3 DNA sequence: TGTGCCAGCAGTTCCGGGACAGTAAGAAATCAGCCCCAGCATTTT. Translating gives CASSSGTVRNQPQHF.

About this clonotype itself: This may arise from a read error, as a much more abundant clone is one base away. J is TRBJ2-3 and V is TRBV27, with D hard to call. CDR3 length: 13 amino acids. CDR1 is MNHEY and CDR2 is SMNVEV in the germline V gene (reference sequence). In DNA, the CDR3 is TGTGCCAGCAGTTTATTAAGCTGGGATACGCGGTATTTT. This gives the protein CASSLLSWDTRYF.

V and J are TRBV20-1 and TRBJ2-2, with TRBD1 identical over 7 bases. This CDR3 has 15 residues. The J segment lost 3 bases and the V segment lost 2 bases, leaving 6 bases of the junction unmatched. CDR1 is DFQATT and CDR2 is SNEGSKA in the germline V gene (reference sequence). The CDR3 loop reads CSARKGAGYTGELFF. CDR3 nucleotide sequence: TGCAGTGCTAGAAAGGGGGCTGGGTACACCGGGGAGCTGTTTTTT.

On this clonotype itself: A junction end diverges from the germline sequence, so it may reflect a read error. This rearrangement joins TRBV3-1 to TRBJ2-1; D tentatively reads TRBD1 or TRBD2 (5 bases each). This CDR3 is 15 amino acids long. The germline gives CDR1 LGHDT, CDR2 YNNKEL (reference sequence). This CDR3 reads CASSQDRSGAPPKVF. CDR3 DNA: TGTGCCAGCAGCCAAGATAGATCCGGGGCTCCCCCCAAGGTCTTC.

The J gene is TRBJ2-1, the V gene TRBV28; TRBD2 aligns across 7 bases. Germline V gives CDR1 MDHEN, CDR2 SYDVKM. V was pared by 1 base and J by 7 bases, with 7 bases of the junction left unmatched. The CDR3 spans 15 residues. The CDR3: CASSLSSVGGNEQFF. The CDR3 DNA sequence: TGTGCCAGCAGTTTATCCTCGGTGGGGGGGAATGAGCAGTTCTTC.

Regarding this clonotype: At one boundary the junction diverges from the germline segment, which might be a read error. CDR3 bases: TGTGCCAGCAGTTACGGGAGACTAGCGGGAGGGGTCGATGAGCGGTTCTTC. Translation: CASSYGRLAGGVDERFF. The J gene is TRBJ2-1, the V gene TRBV6-9; 14 bases map to TRBD2. The CDR3 loop spans 17 amino acids. Per the germline V gene, CDR1 is MNHGY and CDR2 is SVAAGI.

This chain joins TRBV4-2 and TRBJ1-2; D not certain. Germline V CDR1 and CDR2: LGHNA, YNFKEQ. This CDR3 contains 13 residues. Trimming took 0 bases from V and 4 from J, leaving 6 bases between them. CDR3 region: CASSQDEGYGYTF. The CDR3, as DNA: TGTGCCAGCAGCCAAGATGAAGGCTATGGCTACACCTTC.

At least ten counts were recorded for this clonotype. In nucleotides, the CDR3 is TGCAGTGCCGCTGGGGCCGATCAAGAGACCCAGTACTTC. It yields the protein CSAAGADQETQYF. The rearrangement joins TRBV20-1 to TRBJ2-5, with D possibly being TRBD1 (5 bases). The CDR3 consists of 13 residues. Per the germline V gene, CDR1 is DFQATT and CDR2 is SNEGSKA (reference sequence). V was pared by 6 bases and J by 2 bases, with 13 bases between.

This clonotype was recorded many times. The chain is built from TRBV6-6 and TRBJ2-1, with 7 nucleotides matching TRBD1. Unmatched junction bases numbered 3, after V lost 0 bases and J lost 7 bases. The V gene's germline CDR1 is MNHNY and CDR2 SVGAGI (reference sequence). This CDR3 is 14 amino acids long. Written as DNA, the CDR3 is TGTGCCAGCAGTTACTCCCTACAGGGGAATGAGCAGTTCTTC. As protein: CASSYSLQGNEQFF.

The rearrangement joins TRBV7-9 to TRBJ2-5, with a weak D call TRBD2 (6 bases). Germline CDR1 reads SEHNR; CDR2 reads FQNEAQ (reference sequence). V shed 3 bases and J shed 4 bases, with 12 bases lying between them. The CDR3 covers 14 residues. The CDR3 is CASSLTSQRETQYF. DNA of the CDR3: TGTGCCAGCAGCTTGACTAGTCAGCGAGAGACCCAGTACTTC.

This clonotype came up a few times. J is TRBJ2-3 and V is TRBV7-2, with D possibly called TRBD1 or TRBD2 (6 bases each). Trimming cost V 3 bases and J 11 bases, with 12 bases left between them. The CDR3 spans 12 residues. Germline CDR1 and CDR2: SGHTA and FQGNSA. The CDR3 DNA reads as TGTGCCAGCAGCTTCCGGGGGCGGGTGCAGTATTTT. It codes for CASSFRGRVQYF.

This clonotype was seen just once. Just one base apart from a much larger clone, this may be a read error. Since the CDR3 does not end with the conserved phenylalanine or tryptophan, this likely comes from a read error. The chain links TRBV6-1 to TRBJ2-1; TRBD1 matches at 7 bases. V lost 7 bases to trimming and J lost 4 bases; unmatched junction nucleotides: 10. The CDR3 covers 15 residues. Germline CDR1 MNHNS, CDR2 SASEGT. CDR3 loop: CASKQEGTAYNEQFS. The DNA for the CDR3 is TGTGCCAGCAAGCAGGAAGGGACAGCTTACAATGAGCAGTTCTCC.

The J gene is TRBJ1-5, the V gene TRBV19; maybe TRBD1 (5 bases). V was cut by 3 bases and J by 3 bases, with 12 bases left in between. This CDR3 spans 15 amino acids. Germline V gene lookup returns CDR1 LNHDA and CDR2 SQIVND (reference sequence). For the CDR3, the DNA is TGTGCCAGTAGTATCACCAGGGTGTCCAATCAGCCCCAGCATTTT. This sequence encodes CASSITRVSNQPQHF. The whole variable domain, filled in from reference TRBV19 and TRBJ1-5, reads DGGITQSPKYLFRKEGQNVTLSCEQNLNHDAMYWYRQDPGQGLRLIYYSQIVNDFQKGDIAEGYSVSREKKESFPLTVTSAQKNPTAFYLCASSITRVSNQPQHFGDGTRLSIL.

This clonotype was seen more than once but under ten times. The chain employs TRBV4-3 and TRBJ1-2, with D tentatively TRBD1 (5 bases). V gave up 1 base and J gave up 4 bases, with 16 bases separating them. The CDR3 covers 16 residues. Germline CDR1 is LGHNA and CDR2 is YSLEER. Here the CDR3 reads CASSQANVRGGYGYTF. CDR3 coding DNA: TGCGCCAGCAGCCAAGCGAACGTTCGGGGGGGCTATGGCTACACCTTC.

J is TRBJ2-1 and V is TRBV29-1; no clear D gene. V was shortened by 6 bases and J by 0 bases, with 6 bases between the two germline ends. This CDR3 contains 12 residues. CDR1 SQVTM and CDR2 ANQGSEA come from the germline V gene. DNA of the CDR3: TGCAGCGTGAGGAGCTCCTACAATGAGCAGTTCTTC. It encodes CSVRSSYNEQFF.

V and J are TRBV11-2 and TRBJ2-3, with D perhaps assigned TRBD1 or TRBD2 (6 bases each). The V end was cut by 4 bases, the J end by 1 base, with 15 bases between. There are 16 residues in the CDR3. Per the germline V gene, CDR1 is SGHAT and CDR2 is FQNNGV. The chain's CDR3 is CASSSHRGQRTDTQYF. DNA for the CDR3: TGTGCCAGCAGCTCCCATCGGGGGCAACGCACAGATACGCAGTATTTT.

This clonotype was recorded a few times. The chain joins TRBV7-2 to TRBJ2-7, with D possibly being TRBD2 (6 bases). This CDR3 contains 14 residues. Germline lookup yields CDR1 SGHTA and CDR2 FQGNSA. V was shortened by 3 bases and J by 5 bases, with 14 bases between the two germline ends. The CDR3 spells CASSLGGWRNEQYF. CDR3 sequence (DNA): TGTGCCAGCAGCTTGGGAGGATGGAGAAACGAGCAGTACTTC.

This clonotype was observed a few times. This chain joins TRBV7-2 and TRBJ1-5, with D maybe TRBD1 (6 bases). CDR1 is SGHTA, CDR2 FQGNSA, per germline. The ends were cut back, 1 base at V and 0 bases at J, with 7 bases in the middle. This CDR3 spans 15 amino acids. The CDR3 DNA reads TGTGCCAGCAGCTTAGTCAGGGGTAGCAATCAGCCCCAGCATTTT. Translated: CASSLVRGSNQPQHF.

This chain uses TRBV4-2 with TRBJ2-1; a weak D match, TRBD2 (5 bases). V was pared by 0 bases and J by 2 bases, with 14 bases between. CDR3 length: 17 residues. Germline assignment: CDR1 LGHNA and CDR2 YNFKEQ. CDR3 residues: CASSQDPRAATYNEQFF. As DNA, the CDR3 is TGTGCCAGCAGCCAAGATCCCCGAGCGGCCACCTACAATGAGCAGTTCTTC.

Remarks on this clonotype: A read error is possible here, since a much larger clone lies one base away. The chain is built from TRBV27 and TRBJ2-7, with 9 bases aligning to TRBD1. V lost 9 bases and J lost 5; bases outside the gene matches: 14. Looked up from germline, CDR1 is MNHEY and CDR2 is SMNVEV (reference sequence). This CDR3 spans 15 amino acids. In DNA, the CDR3 is TGTGCCAGGAGAGACACCCCGGGACAGGGCAACGAGCAGTACTTC. Protein product: CARRDTPGQGNEQYF.

The chain carries TRBV6-2 or TRBV6-3 and TRBJ2-2; D may correspond to TRBD1 or TRBD2 (6 bases each). The V gene's germline CDR1 is MNHEY and CDR2 SVGEGT. Trimming pared 8 bases from V and 4 bases from J, leaving 17 bases between. The CDR3 has 15 amino acids. CDR3 DNA sequence: TGTGCCAGCCACAGGCCGGGGGCTGGCACCGGGGAGCTGTTTTTT. It codes for CASHRPGAGTGELFF.

The chain links TRBV18 to TRBJ2-7; 8 nucleotides match TRBD2. V was pared by 1 base and J by 3 bases, with 5 bases of the junction left unmatched. Germline CDR1 KGHSH, CDR2 LQKENI. The CDR3 extends over 15 amino acids. CDR3 residues: CASSPLGGGGYEQYF. The CDR3, as DNA: TGTGCCAGCTCACCACTCGGGGGGGGTGGCTACGAGCAGTACTTC.

Notes on this clonotype: A clone one base away is much larger, so this may be a read error. The chain couples TRBV27 to TRBJ2-5; TRBD2 is a possible D gene (5 bases). CDR3 size: 13 residues. Germline V CDR1 and CDR2: MNHEY, SMNVEV (reference sequence). The CDR3 DNA reads TGTGCCAGCAGCCCCCTCGGTAGGGAGACCAAGTACTTC. Its translation: CASSPLGRETKYF.